A single sample is the source of the 20 T cell receptor beta chains below, sequenced in a study of blood T cell repertoires in COVID-19. The protocol was immunoSEQ multiplex PCR, while the TCRdb copy is restricted to in-frame clones and leaves out a portion. In the table there are a few hundred thousand clones, nearly 90% of which are singletons. Sequencing was done on a sample of PBMCs or T cells enriched from blood (not recorded which). The origin of the receptors is a woman in her 30s who had recovered from COVID-19.

The genes are TRBV29-1 and TRBJ1-2; D is ambiguous. V was pared by 3 bases and J by 5 bases, with 7 bases between. This CDR3 spans 11 amino acids. The V gene's germline CDR1 is SQVTM and CDR2 ANQGSEA. The CDR3 spells CSVDTEYGYTF. Written as DNA, the CDR3 is TGCAGCGTTGACACGGAGTATGGCTACACCTTC.

This clone is a singleton in its sample. J is TRBJ2-5 and V is TRBV11-1, with TRBD2 matching over 10 bases. CDR3 length equals 16 residues. Germline CDR1 is SGHAT and CDR2 is FQDESV (reference sequence). V shed 5 bases and J 3 bases; nucleotides not matched to a gene: 9. The CDR3 DNA is TGTGCCAGCAGCCCTAGACTAGCGGGTTCCGAAGAGACCCAGTACTTC. Its translation is CASSPRLAGSEETQYF. The full variable domain, with the rest looked up from reference TRBV11-1 and TRBJ2-5, is EAEVAQSPRYKITEKSQAVAFWCDPISGHATLYWYRQILGQGPELLVQFQDESVVDDSQLPKDRFSAERLKGVDSTLKIQPAELGDSAMYLCASSPRLAGSEETQYFGPGTRLLVL.

V is TRBV6-2 or TRBV6-3 and J is TRBJ2-7; TRBD1 is a possible D gene (6 bases). The CDR3 runs 14 residues. Germline V lookup: CDR1 MNHEY, CDR2 SVGEGT. V lost 5 bases and J 11 bases, leaving 22 bases between the germline ends. CDR3 bases: TGTGCCAGCAGTCGCGGCGTACCAAGACAGGACGAGTACTTC. It codes for CASSRGVPRQDEYF.

CDR3 residues: CASSFIASGVSINEQFF. Written as DNA, the CDR3 is TGTGCCAGCAGCTTCATCGCCTCGGGGGTTAGCATCAATGAGCAGTTCTTC. The chain links TRBV7-6 to TRBJ2-1; TRBD2 might be the D (6 bases). The CDR3 runs to 17 residues. The V end was cut by 3 bases, the J end by 6 bases, with 21 bases between. The germline V gene encodes CDR1 SGHVS and CDR2 FNYEAQ.

This chain uses TRBV19 with TRBJ1-1; D is ambiguous. Trimming cost V 7 bases and J 2 bases, with 11 bases left between them. Germline V lookup: CDR1 LNHDA, CDR2 SQIVND (reference sequence). The CDR3 is 13 residues long. For the CDR3, the DNA is TGTGCCAGTACCCGAGCCGCAAACACTGAAGCTTTCTTT. It translates to CASTRAANTEAFF.

The chain uses TRBV28 and TRBJ2-4, with D tentatively TRBD2 (6 bases). CDR3 length: 15 residues. CDR1 and CDR2 (germline): MDHEN, SYDVKM. The V and J ends lost 7 bases and 4 bases respectively, with 17 bases between them. This CDR3 is CASTGGKAIKNIQYF. CDR3 sequence (DNA): TGTGCCAGCACTGGGGGGAAGGCAATAAAAAACATTCAGTACTTC.

The CDR3 protein is CASSLVRGTAQFF. DNA for the CDR3: TGTGCCAGCAGCTTAGTAAGGGGGACGGCGCAGTTCTTC. The chain combines TRBV7-2 with TRBJ2-1; perhaps TRBD1 as D (6 bases). CDR3 size: 13 residues. The germline V gene has CDR1 SGHTA and CDR2 FQGNSA. The V end lost 1 base, the J end lost 12 bases, and 13 bases lay between the germline ends.

The table lists this clone with a count of one. V and J are TRBV19 and TRBJ2-1; perhaps TRBD2 as D (6 bases). Between the trimmed V and J ends, which lost 4 bases and 4 bases, there was a span of 20 bases. The CDR3 consists of 17 residues. Germline CDR1 and CDR2: LNHDA and SQIVND (reference sequence). The CDR3 reads CASSTTRETRPYNEQFF. The CDR3 region has the DNA TGTGCCAGTAGTACAACCCGGGAGACTAGGCCTTACAATGAGCAGTTCTTC. Based on the CDR3 plus reference TRBV19 and TRBJ2-1, the full variable domain is DGGITQSPKYLFRKEGQNVTLSCEQNLNHDAMYWYRQDPGQGLRLIYYSQIVNDFQKGDIAEGYSVSREKKESFPLTVTSAQKNPTAFYLCASSTTRETRPYNEQFFGPGTRLTVL.

The genes are TRBV3-1 (or the pseudogene TRBV3-2) and TRBJ2-5; D ambiguous. This CDR3 is 13 amino acids long. The V end lost 2 bases, the J end lost 0 bases, and 4 bases lay between the germline ends. CDR1 is LGHDT and CDR2 is YNNKEL in the germline V gene (reference sequence). Here the CDR3 DNA reads TGTGCCAGCAGCCAATCTTACCAAGAGACCCAGTACTTC. Protein sequence: CASSQSYQETQYF.

The chain couples TRBV7-9 to TRBJ1-2; D not resolved. V lost 1 base and J 8 bases, leaving 11 bases between the germline ends. The CDR3 has 13 residues. CDR1 is SEHNR, CDR2 FQNEAQ, per germline (reference sequence). For the CDR3, the DNA is TGTGCCAGCAGCTTAGGGCAGTTTATGGGCTACACCTTC. This codes for CASSLGQFMGYTF.

This clone was counted a single time. The chain combines TRBV30 with TRBJ1-1; 7 bases map to TRBD1. The V segment lost 1 base and the J segment 10 bases; nucleotides outside the gene matches: 9. The CDR3 is 13 amino acids. The germline V gene has CDR1 GTSNPN and CDR2 SVGIG (reference sequence). The CDR3 region has the DNA TGTGCCTGGAGTGCCCAACCTAGACAGGGAGCTTTCTTT. Translating gives CAWSAQPRQGAFF.

This chain links TRBV11-3 with TRBJ2-1, with 10 bases fitting TRBD2. The CDR3 is 16 residues long. V dropped 0 bases and J dropped 7; count of bases not matched to a gene: 6. Per the germline V gene, CDR1 is SGHNT and CDR2 is YENEEA. The DNA for the CDR3 is TGTGCCAGCAGCTTAGATTTACAGGGACTAGCGAATGAGCAGTTCTTC. Translated: CASSLDLQGLANEQFF.

This chain uses TRBV29-1 with TRBJ1-2, with D perhaps TRBD1 (5 bases). The length of the CDR3 is 14 residues. The germline gives CDR1 SQVTM, CDR2 ANQGSEA. V dropped 1 base and J dropped 5 bases, with 14 bases sitting between them. The CDR3 here is CSVEGSSGGYGYTF. CDR3 DNA sequence: TGCAGCGTTGAAGGGTCCTCGGGGGGGTATGGCTACACCTTC.

The chain has TRBV19 and TRBJ1-5, with TRBD1 matching 9 bases. The CDR3 has 14 residues. The trim removed 1 base at V and 6 bases at J, leaving 1 base unmatched. The germline gives CDR1 LNHDA, CDR2 SQIVND (reference sequence). CDR3 bases: TGTGCCAGTAGTATAGCGGGACAGGGTCAGCCCCAGCATTTT. Translated, it gives CASSIAGQGQPQHF.

The chain recombines TRBV27 with TRBJ2-1; 7 nucleotides agree with TRBD2. CDR1 is MNHEY, CDR2 SMNVEV, per germline (reference sequence). The V and J ends lost 3 bases and 4 bases, in that order; junction bases with no gene match: 15. This CDR3 has 18 residues. The CDR3, as DNA: TGTGCCAGCAGTTTTAGCCCTGGGGGAGGGTGGCCGTACAATGAGCAGTTCTTC. This translates into CASSFSPGGGWPYNEQFF.

The chain couples TRBV27 to TRBJ2-3; the D is unclear. Trimming stripped 4 bases from V and 0 bases from J, with 5 bases between. The CDR3 runs 13 residues. CDR1 is MNHEY and CDR2 is SMNVEV in the germline V gene (reference sequence). The CDR3 loop reads CASSSLSTDTQYF. In DNA form, the CDR3 reads TGTGCCAGCAGTTCCCTTAGCACAGATACGCAGTATTTT.

The chain combines TRBV15 with TRBJ2-5; 7 bases are a match to TRBD1. V lost 1 base to trimming and J lost 1 base; unmatched junction nucleotides: 0. The CDR3 extends over 14 amino acids. The germline V gene has CDR1 LNHNV and CDR2 YYDKDF (reference sequence). Here the CDR3 reads CATSRGDSQETQYF. The CDR3 DNA follows: TGTGCCACCAGCAGAGGGGACAGCCAAGAGACCCAGTACTTC.

The chain has TRBV3-1 (or the pseudogene TRBV3-2) and TRBJ2-2, with 9 bases lining up with TRBD1. The CDR3 sequence is 18 residues long. Germline lookup yields CDR1 LGHDT and CDR2 YNNKEL (reference sequence). V gave up 1 base and J gave up 4 bases; unmatched junction bases: 10. CDR3 bases: TGTGCCAGCAGCCAAGTGTGGGGGACAGGGTTGGGCACCGGGGAGCTGTTTTTT. It yields the protein CASSQVWGTGLGTGELFF.

The V gene is TRBV2, the J gene TRBJ2-1, with 12 bases matching TRBD2. V lost 4 bases and J lost 10; bases outside the gene matches: 11. Germline CDR1 SNHLY, CDR2 FYNNEI. The CDR3 runs 16 residues. CDR3 bases: TGTGCCAGCAGTGCTACCTCTAGCGGGGGGGCCAACGAGCAGTTCTTC. It codes for CASSATSSGGANEQFF.

CDR3 bases: TGTGCCAGCAGTTTCACCTATAGTGGGGCCTCCTACGAGCAGTACTTC. As protein: CASSFTYSGASYEQYF. This chain links TRBV28 with TRBJ2-7; TRBD1 is a possible D gene (5 bases). The V end was cut by 3 bases, the J end by 0 bases, with 15 bases between. From germline, CDR1 is MDHEN and CDR2 SYDVKM. The CDR3 is 16 amino acids.